This T cell receptor beta chain was identified during a study of T cells in Graves' hyperthyroidism and ophthalmopathy. Regarding the study as a whole: Most clonotypes that expanded in the thyroid above 0.001 also showed up in blood. Median prediction lead before ophthalmopathy onset was 6.5 to 7 months with the model.

Orbital computed tomography and thyroid ultrasound, together with serum TRAb and thyroxine and clinical symptoms, were used for diagnoses. Ten or more counts support this clonotype. The antigen remains unidentified. TCR beta CDR3 regions were amplified from RNA. Initially, a first-round RT-PCR of the TCR CDR3 employed the HTBI primer set. TCRdb used MiXCR to reprocess the multiplex PCR reads, holding one entry per CDR3 protein. Here the sample spans about 350,000 distinct CDR3 sequences, 15% to 20% being singletons. The receptor was isolated from a middle-aged woman with Graves' ophthalmopathy. Material: blood.

The CDR3: CATSDSRASNSPLHF. CDR3 DNA: TGTGCCACCAGTGATTCGAGGGCGAGCAATTCACCCCTCCACTTT. This chain connects TRBV24-1 to TRBJ1-6; D is unclear. Germline assignment: CDR1 KGHDR and CDR2 SFDVKD. V lost 2 bases to trimming and J lost 7 bases, with 11 bases between them. The CDR3 has 15 residues.